The present TCR beta chain was sequenced within a study of OX40 agonist ivuxolimab in advanced cancers. As for the study in general: Ivuxolimab, an antibody acting as an agonist of OX40 (CD134), was used to treat patients.

Clones were sequenced by immunoSEQ multiplex PCR, and TCRdb holds only the in-frame ones, with some missing. The data show 80,000 to 100,000 clones, less than 95% seen once. Germline assignment: CDR1 SGHTA and CDR2 FQGTGA. Germline trimming cut 4 bases from V and 1 base from J; bases unmatched to any gene: 3. The length of the CDR3 is 15 residues. Comment on this clone: Its antigen is as yet unknown.

Study-wide results and caveats: Doses of 0.1 to 3.0 mg/kg were accompanied by clonal expansion of CD4+ and CD8+ blood T cells by week 6. Partial responders at 0.1-3.0 mg/kg showed near-lowest clonal expansion.

The study sampled blood at baseline, cycle 4 day 1, and cycle 7 day 1. The sequence was collected from an adult with an advanced solid tumor such as melanoma, head and neck, liver or kidney cancer. This sequence joins TRBV7-3 and TRBJ1-1; 10 bases fit TRBD1. This material consisted of CD4+ or CD8+ T cells sorted from blood, taken in a trial of the OX40 agonist ivuxolimab. This chain's CDR3 is CASSWTGGSNTEAFF. CDR3 DNA sequence: TGTGCCAGCAGCTGGACAGGGGGTTCGAACACTGAAGCTTTCTTT. The variable domain in full, completed from reference TRBV7-3 and TRBJ1-1, reads GAGVSQTPSNKVTEKGKYVELRCDPISGHTALYWYRQSLGQGPEFLIYFQGTGAADDSGLPNDRFFAVRPEGSVSTLKIQRTERGDSAVYLCASSWTGGSNTEAFFGQGTRLTVV.